The subject of this entry is one T cell receptor beta chain. This clonotype occurred a few times. Its antigen target is currently unknown. The record has no base qualities; no much larger clone is one base away. This entry belongs to a study of blood T cells in healthy people across ages (dated by TCRdb to 2014 to 2015). Broadly, across the study: In model experiments, template switching captured about one uniquely barcoded TCR beta cDNA molecule for every two T cells. For two donors (one aged 18 to 30 and one aged 80 or older), the study analyzed two additional independent replicas of 1 million unique cDNA reads from the same blood draw. To track age-related changes in TCR beta repertoire diversity, the study relied on deep sequencing normalized with unique cDNA molecular identifiers. Donors of different ages were randomly distributed across sequencing lanes to avoid experimental bias. Donors were grouped into four age groups: young (average approximately 16 years), middle-aged (under 40), aged (around 62) and long-lived (about 82).

The library was built by means of 5' RACE. For sequencing, an Illumina HiSeq 2500 was employed. A second PCR of 7 to 11 cycles was performed with a sample-barcoded 5' primer and a J-beta primer mix. A template-switch 5' adaptor carrying 12 random nucleotides introduced a unique molecular identifier onto each TCR beta cDNA molecule. At least 2.5 million CDR3-containing paired-end reads were obtained from each sample. First-strand cDNA was synthesized from all RNA with the Mint cDNA synthesis kit, primed by a TRBC-specific oligonucleotide. Following uracil-DNA glycosylase treatment, all cDNA underwent a first 18-cycle PCR with the universal primers M1SS and BC2_uni_R. As for the authors' bioinformatics: Normalization of each sample was performed by random selection of 1 million high-quality reads, each carrying a distinct molecular identifier. Reads with shared molecular identifiers were discarded instead of being binned into consensus sequences. CDR3 identification, clonotype clustering and error correction used MiTCR with a Q25 quality threshold and the strictest error-elimination algorithm. A nonparametric unseen species model using Euler transformation provided a lower-bound estimate of total TCR beta diversity. TCRdb reprocessed the public reads (quality trimming at Q25 with fastp, clone calling with MiXCR) and kept in-frame beta chains. Identical CDR3 protein sequences are pooled into one entry, listed with their most common genes and DNA. TCRdb's processing, not the study's, gives the V and J calls here. Counted in this sample were 700,000 or so distinct CDR3 sequences; approximately 40% of them appeared once. The top ten hold about 32% of the sample.

Overall study results and their limits: There was a strong correlation between observed TCR beta diversity and the percentage of naive T cells measured by flow cytometry. Observed TCR beta diversity per million T cells fell roughly linearly with age, and a significant reduction was already apparent by age around 40. Because donor CMV infection status was unknown, age-related changes in expanded clonotypes were potentially confounded. The long-lived group showed more naive CD4+ T cells, fewer expanded clones and increased TCR diversity than the aged group, suggesting age selection. Because profiling used bulk unsorted PBMCs, naive and antigen-experienced compartments could not be compared conclusively. Total diversity estimates from one million sequenced T cells were considered lower bounds and underestimates.

The CDR3 starts with the cysteine, ends with the phenylalanine, and has 16 residues. Kept here is only the CDR3 DNA, which spans 48 bases and is read in frame from base 1. V sheds 3 bases and J sheds 4 bases, leaving 16 bases between their ends. CDR1 and CDR2 are drawn from the germline V gene: LGHNA, YSLEER. The approximately 40 donors, aged roughly 6 to 95 years, were systemically healthy Caucasian individuals from Russia. Each donor gave about 9.7 milliliters of peripheral blood, drawn into EDTA-treated Vacutainer tubes. Ficoll-Paque density-gradient centrifugation was used to isolate PBMCs, with at least 7 million per sample. Total RNA, at least 6 micrograms per sample, was extracted from PBMCs with Trizol reagent. The percentages of naive CD45RAhigh/CD27high T cells were determined by flow cytometry on a PBMC aliquot from every donor.

The chain is encoded by TRBV4-3 joined to TRBJ1-3, with a weak D call of TRBD1 (5 bases match). The sequencing sample was made of blood. The TCR comes from a man of 80 years or more in good health. This receptor carries the CDR3 CASSHADRVTGNTIYF. The sequence in DNA is TGCGCCAGCAGCCATGCAGACAGAGTAACGGGAAACACCATATATTTT.